A single sample is the source of the 5 T cell receptor beta chains below, sequenced in a study of blood T cells in healthy people across ages. A second PCR of about 7 to 12 cycles used a sample-barcoded 5' primer and a J-beta primer mix. From the 5' RACE reads, TCRdb called clonotypes with MiXCR, one entry per CDR3 protein. The table shows 1,100,000 or so distinct CDR3 sequences, with under 45% occurring only once. The sample consisted of blood. Source of these receptors: a woman aged 55-69 years in good health.

The rearrangement uses TRBV6-5 and TRBJ2-7; TRBD1 matches 8 bases. The V gene's germline CDR1 is MNHEY and CDR2 SVGAGI. With V trimmed by 6 bases and J by 1 base, 8 bases remained unmatched. The CDR3 length is 15 residues. As DNA, the CDR3 is TGTGCCAGCAGAGAAAGGACAGGGAATTCCTACGAGCAGTACTTC. Amino acid sequence: CASRERTGNSYEQYF.

The rearrangement uses TRBV27 and TRBJ2-1, with a tentative D call TRBD1 (5 bases). Trimming removed 6 bases from V and 10 bases from J, with 19 bases in between. There are 14 residues in the CDR3. The germline gives CDR1 MNHEY, CDR2 SMNVEV (reference sequence). Written as DNA, the CDR3 is TGTGCCAGCAGCCTCGACAGTACTCTTGTGGAGCAGTTCTTC. Amino acids: CASSLDSTLVEQFF.

V is TRBV2 and J is TRBJ2-7, with 7 bases matching TRBD2. This CDR3 is 15 amino acids long. Germline V lookup: CDR1 SNHLY, CDR2 FYNNEI. V gave up 1 base and J gave up 3 bases; unmatched junction bases: 6. The CDR3 sequence: CASSEVQAGVYEQYF. The CDR3 nucleotides read TGTGCCAGCAGTGAAGTGCAGGCGGGGGTCTACGAGCAGTACTTC. Full variable domain (outside the CDR3, taken from reference TRBV2 and TRBJ2-7): EPEVTQTPSHQVTQMGQEVILRCVPISNHLYFYWYRQILGQKVEFLVSFYNNEISEKSEIFDDQFSVERPDGSNFTLKIRSTKLEDSAMYFCASSEVQAGVYEQYFGPGTRLTVT.

This chain connects TRBV27 to TRBJ2-5, with 16 bases aligning to TRBD2. The V gene's germline CDR1 is MNHEY and CDR2 SMNVEV (reference sequence). J lost 11 bases, V lost 4 bases, and 16 bases had no gene match. The CDR3 has 18 residues. CDR3 sequence (DNA): TGTGCCAGCAGTTCCGGGACTAGCGGGAGGGGGAGATTTGGTGAGCAGTACTTC. Amino acids: CASSSGTSGRGRFGEQYF.

J is TRBJ2-7 and V is TRBV6-1, with TRBD2 matching over 16 bases. V dropped 6 bases and J dropped 3; count of bases not matched to a gene: 8. CDR1 and CDR2 from the germline V gene are MNHNS and SASEGT. The CDR3 runs 17 residues. The CDR3 nucleotides are TGTGCCAGCAGCTCCGGGACTAGCGGGAGGGCCAACTACGAGCAGTACTTC. Amino acid sequence: CASSSGTSGRANYEQYF.